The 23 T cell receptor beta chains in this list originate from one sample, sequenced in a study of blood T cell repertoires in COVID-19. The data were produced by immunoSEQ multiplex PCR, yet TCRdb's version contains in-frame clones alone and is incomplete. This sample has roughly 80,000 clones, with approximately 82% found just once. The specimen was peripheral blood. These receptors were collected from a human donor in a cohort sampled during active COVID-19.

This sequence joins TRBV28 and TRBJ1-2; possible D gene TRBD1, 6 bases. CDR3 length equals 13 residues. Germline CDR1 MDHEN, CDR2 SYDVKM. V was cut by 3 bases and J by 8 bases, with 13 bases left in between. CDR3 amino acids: CASSLLRGWGYTF. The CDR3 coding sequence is TGTGCCAGCAGTTTGCTGAGGGGGTGGGGCTACACCTTC.

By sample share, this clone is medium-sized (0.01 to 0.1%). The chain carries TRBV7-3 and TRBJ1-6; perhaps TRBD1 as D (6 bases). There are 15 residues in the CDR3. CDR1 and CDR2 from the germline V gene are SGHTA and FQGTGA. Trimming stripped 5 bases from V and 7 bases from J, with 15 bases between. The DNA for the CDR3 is TGTGCCAGCAGCGCCCAAAACAGGGTGAATTCACCCCTCCACTTT. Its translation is CASSAQNRVNSPLHF. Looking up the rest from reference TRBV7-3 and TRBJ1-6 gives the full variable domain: GAGVSQTPSNKVTEKGKYVELRCDPISGHTALYWYRQSLGQGPEFLIYFQGTGAADDSGLPNDRFFAVRPEGSVSTLKIQRTERGDSAVYLCASSAQNRVNSPLHFGNGTRLTVT.

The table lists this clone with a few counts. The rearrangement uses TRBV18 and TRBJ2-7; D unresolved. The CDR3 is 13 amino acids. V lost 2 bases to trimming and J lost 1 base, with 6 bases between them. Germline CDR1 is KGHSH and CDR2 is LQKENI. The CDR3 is CASSPTASYEQYF. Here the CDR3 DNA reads TGTGCCAGCTCACCAACAGCTTCCTACGAGCAGTACTTC.

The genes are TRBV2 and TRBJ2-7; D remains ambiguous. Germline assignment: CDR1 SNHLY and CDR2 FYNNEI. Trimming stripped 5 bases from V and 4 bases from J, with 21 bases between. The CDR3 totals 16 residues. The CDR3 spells CASSPPNTETLYEQYF. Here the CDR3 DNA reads TGTGCCAGCAGTCCACCCAACACAGAGACCCTATACGAGCAGTACTTC. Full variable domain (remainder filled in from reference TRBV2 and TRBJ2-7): EPEVTQTPSHQVTQMGQEVILRCVPISNHLYFYWYRQILGQKVEFLVSFYNNEISEKSEIFDDQFSVERPDGSNFTLKIRSTKLEDSAMYFCASSPPNTETLYEQYFGPGTRLTVT.

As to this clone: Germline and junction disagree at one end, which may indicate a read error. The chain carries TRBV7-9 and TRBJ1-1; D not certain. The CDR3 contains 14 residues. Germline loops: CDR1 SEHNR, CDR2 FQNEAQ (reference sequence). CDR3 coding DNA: TGTGCCAGCAGCCTTTCAGGACTGAAAACTGAAGCTTTCTTT. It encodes CASSLSGLKTEAFF. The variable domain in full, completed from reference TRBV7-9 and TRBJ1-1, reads DTGVSQNPRHKITKRGQNVTFRCDPISEHNRLYWYRQTLGQGPEFLTYFQNEAQLEKSRLLSDRFSAERPKGSFSTLEIQRTEQGDSAMYLCASSLSGLKTEAFFGQGTRLTVV.

The CDR3 sequence is CAWSGHSLYEQYF. The CDR3, as DNA: TGTGCCTGGAGTGGACACTCACTCTACGAGCAGTACTTC. The chain recombines TRBV30 with TRBJ2-7; D remains ambiguous. This CDR3 is 13 amino acids long. CDR1 is GTSNPN, CDR2 SVGIG, per germline (reference sequence). Deletions cut 1 base from V and 3 bases from J, with 10 bases between.

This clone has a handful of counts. The CDR3, as DNA: TGTGCCACCAGTGATTCTGGGACAGGGGGCAATATCGGGGAGCTGTTTTTT. Encoded protein: CATSDSGTGGNIGELFF. This sequence joins TRBV24-1 and TRBJ2-2, with 12 bases lining up with TRBD1. This CDR3 has 17 residues. J gave up 7 bases and V 2 bases, and 7 bases lay outside the gene matches. CDR1 is KGHDR and CDR2 is SFDVKD in the germline V gene.

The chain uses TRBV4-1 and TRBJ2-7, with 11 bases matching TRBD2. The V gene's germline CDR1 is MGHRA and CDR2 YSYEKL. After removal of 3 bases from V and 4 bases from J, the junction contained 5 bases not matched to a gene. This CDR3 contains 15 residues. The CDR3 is CASSQVGLAGYEQYF. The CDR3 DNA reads TGCGCCAGCAGCCAGGTCGGACTAGCGGGTTACGAGCAGTACTTC.

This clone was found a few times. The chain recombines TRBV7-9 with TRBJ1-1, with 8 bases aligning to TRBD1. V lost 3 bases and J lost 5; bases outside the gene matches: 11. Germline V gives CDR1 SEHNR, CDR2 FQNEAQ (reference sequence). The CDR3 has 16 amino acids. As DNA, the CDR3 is TGTGCCAGCAGCTTGGGGGGCACAGGGGGTGGGACTGAAGCTTTCTTT. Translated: CASSLGGTGGGTEAFF.

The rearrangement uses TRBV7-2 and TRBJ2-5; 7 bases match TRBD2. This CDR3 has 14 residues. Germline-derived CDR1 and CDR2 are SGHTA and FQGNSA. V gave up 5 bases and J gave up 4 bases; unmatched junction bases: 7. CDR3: CASSALGGGETQYF. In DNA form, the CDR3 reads TGTGCCAGCAGCGCCCTGGGGGGGGGAGAGACCCAGTACTTC.

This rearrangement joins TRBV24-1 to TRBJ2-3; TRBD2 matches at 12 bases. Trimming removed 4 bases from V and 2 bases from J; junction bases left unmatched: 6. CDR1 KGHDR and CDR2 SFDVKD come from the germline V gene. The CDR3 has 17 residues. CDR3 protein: CATSDPTSGGLTDTQYF. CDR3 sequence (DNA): TGTGCCACCAGTGACCCGACTAGCGGGGGCCTCACAGATACGCAGTATTTT.

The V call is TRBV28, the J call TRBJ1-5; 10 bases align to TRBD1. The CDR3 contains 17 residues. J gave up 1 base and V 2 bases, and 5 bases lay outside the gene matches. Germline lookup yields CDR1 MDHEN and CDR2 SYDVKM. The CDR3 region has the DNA TGTGCCAGCAGTTTACGACAGGGGGCGGGAAGCAATCAGCCCCAGCATTTT. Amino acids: CASSLRQGAGSNQPQHF.

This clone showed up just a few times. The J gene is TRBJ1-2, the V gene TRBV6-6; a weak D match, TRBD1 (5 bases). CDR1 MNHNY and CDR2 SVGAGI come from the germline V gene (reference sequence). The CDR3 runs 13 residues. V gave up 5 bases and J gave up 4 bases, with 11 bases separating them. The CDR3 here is CASSKDSRYGYTF. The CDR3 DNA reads TGTGCCAGCAGTAAAGACAGCCGCTATGGCTACACCTTC.

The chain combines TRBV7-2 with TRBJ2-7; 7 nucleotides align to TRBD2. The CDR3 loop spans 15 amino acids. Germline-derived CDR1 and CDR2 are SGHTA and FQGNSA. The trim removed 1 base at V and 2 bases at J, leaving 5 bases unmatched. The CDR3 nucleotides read TGTGCCAGCAGCTTAGGTGGGACTAATACCTACGAGCAGTACTTC. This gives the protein CASSLGGTNTYEQYF.

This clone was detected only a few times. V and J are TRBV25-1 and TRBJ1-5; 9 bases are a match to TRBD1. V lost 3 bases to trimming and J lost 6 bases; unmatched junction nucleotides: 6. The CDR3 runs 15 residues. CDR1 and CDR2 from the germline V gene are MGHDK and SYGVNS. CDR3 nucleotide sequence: TGTGCCAGCAGTGATTCGACAGGGGGAGGTCAGCCCCAGCATTTT. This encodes CASSDSTGGGQPQHF. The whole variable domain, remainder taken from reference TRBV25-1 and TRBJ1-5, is EADIYQTPRYLVIGTGKKITLECSQTMGHDKMYWYQQDPGMELHLIHYSYGVNSTEKGDLSSESTVSRIRTEHFPLTLESARPSHTSQYLCASSDSTGGGQPQHFGDGTRLSIL.

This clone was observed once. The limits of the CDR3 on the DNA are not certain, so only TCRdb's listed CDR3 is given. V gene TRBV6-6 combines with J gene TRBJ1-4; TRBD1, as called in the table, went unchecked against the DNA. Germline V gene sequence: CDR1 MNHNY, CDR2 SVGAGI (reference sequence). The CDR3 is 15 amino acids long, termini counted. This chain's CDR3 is CASSSSTGSNEKLFF.

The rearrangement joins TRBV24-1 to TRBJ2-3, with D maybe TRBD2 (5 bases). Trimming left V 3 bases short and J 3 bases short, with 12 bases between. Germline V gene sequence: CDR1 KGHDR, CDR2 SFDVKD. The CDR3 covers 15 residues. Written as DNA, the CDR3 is TGTGCCACCAGTGATGTCATCTCGGGGACAGATACGCAGTATTTT. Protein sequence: CATSDVISGTDTQYF.

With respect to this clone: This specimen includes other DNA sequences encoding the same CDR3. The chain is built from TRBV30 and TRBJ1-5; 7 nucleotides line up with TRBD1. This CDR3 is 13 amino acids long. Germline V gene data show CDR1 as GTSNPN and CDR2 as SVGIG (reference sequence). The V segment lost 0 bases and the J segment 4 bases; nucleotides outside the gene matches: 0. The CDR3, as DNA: TGTGCCTGGAGTGTACAGGGGAATCAGCCCCAGCATTTT. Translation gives CAWSVQGNQPQHF. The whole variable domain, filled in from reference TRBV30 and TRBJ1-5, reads SQTIHQWPATLVQPVGSPLSLECTVEGTSNPNLYWYRQAAGRGLQLLFYSVGIGQISSEVPQNLSASRPQDRQFILSSKKLLLSDSGFYLCAWSVQGNQPQHFGDGTRLSIL.

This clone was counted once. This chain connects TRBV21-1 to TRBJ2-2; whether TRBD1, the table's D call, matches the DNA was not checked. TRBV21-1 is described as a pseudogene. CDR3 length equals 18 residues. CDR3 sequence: CASSKEIPDRENTGELFF. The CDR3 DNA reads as TGTGCCAGCAGCAAAGAAATCCCGGACAGGGAGAACACCGGGGAGCTGTTTTTT.

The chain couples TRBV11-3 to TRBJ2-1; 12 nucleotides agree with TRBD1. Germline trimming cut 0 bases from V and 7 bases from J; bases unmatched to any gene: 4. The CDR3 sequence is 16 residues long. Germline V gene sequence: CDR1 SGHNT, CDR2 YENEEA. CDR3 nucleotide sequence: TGTGCCAGCAGCTTAGATGGGGACAGGGGGCGGAATGAGCAGTTCTTC. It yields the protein CASSLDGDRGRNEQFF.

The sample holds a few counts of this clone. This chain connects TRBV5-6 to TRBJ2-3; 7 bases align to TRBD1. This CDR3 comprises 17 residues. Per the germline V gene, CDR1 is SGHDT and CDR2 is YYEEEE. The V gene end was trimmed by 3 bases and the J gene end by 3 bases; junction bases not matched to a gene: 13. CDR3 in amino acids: CASSSITGQKSTDTQYF. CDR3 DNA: TGTGCCAGCAGCTCTATAACGGGACAGAAAAGTACAGATACGCAGTATTTT.

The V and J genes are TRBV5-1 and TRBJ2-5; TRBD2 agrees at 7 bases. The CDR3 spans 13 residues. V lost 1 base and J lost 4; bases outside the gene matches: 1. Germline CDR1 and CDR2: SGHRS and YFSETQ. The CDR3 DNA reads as TGCGCCAGCAGCTTGCCGGGGGGAGAGACCCAGTACTTC. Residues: CASSLPGGETQYF.

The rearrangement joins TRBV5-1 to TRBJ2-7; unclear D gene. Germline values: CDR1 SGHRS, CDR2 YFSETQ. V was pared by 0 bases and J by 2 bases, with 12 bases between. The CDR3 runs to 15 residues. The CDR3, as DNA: TGCGCCAGCAGCTTGGATACTACACTAACCTACGAGCAGTACTTC. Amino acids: CASSLDTTLTYEQYF. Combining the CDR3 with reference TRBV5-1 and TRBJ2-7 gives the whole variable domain KAGVTQTPRYLIKTRGQQVTLSCSPISGHRSVSWYQQTPGQGLQFLFEYFSETQRNKGNFPGRFSGRQFSNSRSEMNVSTLELGDSALYLCASSLDTTLTYEQYFGPGTRLTVT.